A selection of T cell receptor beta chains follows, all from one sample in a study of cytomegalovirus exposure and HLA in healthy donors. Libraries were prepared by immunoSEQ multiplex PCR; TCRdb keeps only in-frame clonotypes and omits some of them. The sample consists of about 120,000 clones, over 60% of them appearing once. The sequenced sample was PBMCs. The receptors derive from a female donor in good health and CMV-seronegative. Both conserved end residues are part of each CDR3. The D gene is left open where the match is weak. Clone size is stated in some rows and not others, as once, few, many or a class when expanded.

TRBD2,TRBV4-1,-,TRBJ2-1,TGCGCCAGCAGGCCCCTTGGCGGGAGCTCCTACAATGAGCAGTTCTTC,CASRPLGGSSYNEQFF
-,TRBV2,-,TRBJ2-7,TGTGCCAGCATCCCGGGACTTTCCTACGAGCAGTACTTC,CASIPGLSYEQYF
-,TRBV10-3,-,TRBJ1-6,TGTGCCATCAAGGATCAGGTCTCAAATTCACCCCTCCACTTT,CAIKDQVSNSPLHF
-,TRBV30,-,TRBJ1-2,TGTGCCTGGTCAGGACAGCCTACCATCTATGGCTACACCTTC,CAWSGQPTIYGYTF
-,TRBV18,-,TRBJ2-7,TGTGCCAGCTCGCTTAAGAGCCTCTCCTACGAGCAGTACTTC,CASSLKSLSYEQYF
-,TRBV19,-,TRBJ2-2,TGTGCCAGTAGTATAGGGGAGATCGGGGAGCTGTTTTTT,CASSIGEIGELFF
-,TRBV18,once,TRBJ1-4,TGTGCCAGCTCTTTAACTCCCGGGGGTTCTAATGAAAAACTGTTTTTT,CASSLTPGGSNEKLFF
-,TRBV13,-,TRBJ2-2,TGTGCCAGCAGCTTGGGGGACATCTCGAACACCGGGGAGCTGTTTTTT,CASSLGDISNTGELFF
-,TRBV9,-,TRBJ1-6,TGTGCCAGCAGCGTAGACAGCCCGGGGGTAACCCTCCACTTT,CASSVDSPGVTLHF
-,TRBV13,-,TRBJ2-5,TGTGCCAGCAGATGGGGGGGCCGGGAGACCCAGTACTTC,CASRWGGRETQYF
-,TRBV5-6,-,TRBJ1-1,TGTGCCAGCACGCCAGGGCCGAACACTGAAGCTTTCTTT,CASTPGPNTEAFF
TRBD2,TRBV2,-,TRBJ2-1,TGTGCCAGCAGCGTAGCGGGGGCCTCCTACAATGAGCAGTTCTTC,CASSVAGASYNEQFF
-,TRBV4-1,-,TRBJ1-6,TGCGCCAGCAGCCGGAGTGAAGACTCTTACTCACCCCTCCACTTT,CASSRSEDSYSPLHF
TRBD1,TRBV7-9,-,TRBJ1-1,TGTGCCAGCAGCGCGTGGGACAGGGACACTGAAGCTTTCTTT,CASSAWDRDTEAFF
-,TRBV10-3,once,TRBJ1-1,TGTGCCATCAGTGCGGGGGGCACTGAAGCTTTCTTT,CAISAGGTEAFF
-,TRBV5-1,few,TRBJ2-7,TGCGCCAGCAGCTTGGTTCCGGGAGAAGTCTACGAGCAGTACTTC,CASSLVPGEVYEQYF
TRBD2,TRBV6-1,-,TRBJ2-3,TGTGCCAGCAGTGCGCTAGCGGGGGGGCCAGATACGCAGTATTTT,CASSALAGGPDTQYF
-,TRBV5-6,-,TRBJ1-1,TGTGCCAGCAGCGGCTGGACGGACCTCCGAGGGACTGAAGCTTTCTTT,CASSGWTDLRGTEAFF
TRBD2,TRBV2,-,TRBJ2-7,TGTGCCAGCAGAGCACTAGCGGGAGGTTACGAGCAGTACTTC,CASRALAGGYEQYF
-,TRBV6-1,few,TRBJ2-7,TGTGCCAGCACCTGGGGGGGGGCTGGTGAAAACGAGCAGTACTTC,CASTWGGAGENEQYF
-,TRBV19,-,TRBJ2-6,TGTGCCAGTAGTTATCGGGGTAACCCTCTGACTTTC,CASSYRGNPLTF
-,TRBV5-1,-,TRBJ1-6,TGCGCCAGCAGCTTGGTTGTTCAGGGTAATTCACCCCTCCACTTT,CASSLVVQGNSPLHF
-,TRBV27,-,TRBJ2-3,TGTGCCAGCAGGGGCTTCACAGATACGCAGTATTTT,CASRGFTDTQYF